The 29 T cell receptor beta chains presented below share a single source sample, sequenced in a study of blood T cell repertoires in COVID-19. Produced via immunoSEQ multiplex PCR; TCRdb's table is partial and in-frame only. The sample lists hundreds of thousands of clones, more than 80% occurring once. Source material: PBMCs or T cells enriched from blood (not recorded which). The receptor set was obtained from a man between 18 and 35 years old who had recovered from COVID-19.

The rearrangement links TRBV7-9 to TRBJ1-3; no firm D call. Germline V gene sequence: CDR1 SEHNR, CDR2 FQNEAQ (reference sequence). V lost 4 bases and J 1 base, leaving 5 bases between the germline ends. This CDR3 comprises 13 residues. The CDR3 nucleotides read TGTGCCAGCAGCTCCCTATCTGGAAACACCATATATTTT. It yields the protein CASSSLSGNTIYF.

The chain carries TRBV7-2 and TRBJ2-1, with a tentative D call TRBD1 (7 bases). The ends were cut back, 5 bases at V and 7 bases at J, with 15 bases in the middle. This CDR3 has 14 residues. CDR1 is SGHTA and CDR2 is FQGNSA in the germline V gene. The CDR3 DNA sequence: TGTGCCAGCAGCCCTCAGGGGGGCAGGAATGAGCAGTTCTTC. This gives the protein CASSPQGGRNEQFF.

The chain uses TRBV19 and TRBJ1-2; D gene ambiguous. Germline loops: CDR1 LNHDA, CDR2 SQIVND (reference sequence). V was shortened by 7 bases and J by 3 bases, with 27 bases between the two germline ends. The CDR3 is 18 residues long. CDR3 sequence reads: CASNNAERRYPVHYGYTF. In DNA, the CDR3 is TGTGCCAGTAACAATGCAGAACGGCGGTATCCGGTCCACTATGGCTACACCTTC.

The CDR3 bases are TGTGCCAGCAGTGCCCGACTAGCGGGAAGCACAGATACGCAGTATTTT. Translating gives CASSARLAGSTDTQYF. This sequence joins TRBV28 and TRBJ2-3; TRBD2 matches 11 bases. This CDR3 spans 16 amino acids. Germline CDR1 reads MDHEN; CDR2 reads SYDVKM. V trimming: 5 bases; J trimming: 0 bases; junction bases outside the gene matches: 4.

The V and J genes are TRBV28 and TRBJ2-5; D not resolved. Germline CDR1 is MDHEN and CDR2 is SYDVKM. The CDR3 totals 14 residues. V lost 2 bases to trimming and J lost 2 bases, with 9 bases between them. The CDR3 DNA reads TGTGCCAGCAGTTTACAAGCTCAACAAGAGACCCAGTACTTC. Residues: CASSLQAQQETQYF. The whole variable domain, filled in from reference TRBV28 and TRBJ2-5, reads DVKVTQSSRYLVKRTGEKVFLECVQDMDHENMFWYRQDPGLGLRLIYFSYDVKMKEKGDIPEGYSVSREKKERFSLILESASTNQTSMYLCASSLQAQQETQYFGPGTRLLVL.

The genes are TRBV19 and TRBJ2-3, with D possibly being TRBD1 (6 bases). Per germline, CDR1 LNHDA and CDR2 SQIVND (reference sequence). Trimming left V 7 bases short and J 4 bases short, with 18 bases between. This CDR3 is built from 15 residues. CDR3 loop: CASTPGGRRADTQYF. The CDR3 region has the DNA TGTGCCAGTACCCCTGGGGGCCGTCGTGCAGATACGCAGTATTTT.

The V and J genes are TRBV12-3 or TRBV12-4 and TRBJ1-1; 9 nucleotides agree with TRBD1. V trimming: 6 bases; J trimming: 6 bases; junction bases outside the gene matches: 2. This CDR3 region has 12 residues. The DNA of the CDR3 is TGTGCCAGCAGCCGACAGGGGGCTGAAGCTTTCTTT. Translated: CASSRQGAEAFF.

This clone came up once. The V and J genes are TRBV9 and TRBJ2-1; 7 bases match TRBD1. Germline V CDR1 and CDR2: SGDLS, YYNGEE. CDR3 length: 15 residues. Losses at the gene ends were 5 bases for V and 5 bases for J; bases not matched to a gene: 10. The CDR3 DNA is TGTGCCAGCAGTCTACGAGGGGGCGCCAACAATGAGCAGTTCTTC. It translates to CASSLRGGANNEQFF.

The V call is TRBV12-5, the J call TRBJ2-6; D is ambiguous. Germline loops: CDR1 LGHNT, CDR2 FRNRAP. Trimming removed 9 bases from V and 0 bases from J, with 6 bases in between. This CDR3 region has 13 residues. CDR3 in amino acids: CASLYSGANVLTF. Here the CDR3 DNA reads TGTGCTAGCTTATACTCTGGGGCCAACGTCCTGACTTTC.

The V gene is TRBV28, the J gene TRBJ2-7; D is perhaps TRBD1 (7 bases). With 5 bases removed from V and 4 bases from J, the gap between germline ends came to 18 bases. This CDR3 has 15 amino acids. Looked up from germline, CDR1 is MDHEN and CDR2 is SYDVKM. CDR3 loop: CASSLGAGGTYEQYF. The CDR3 DNA follows: TGTGCCAGCAGTCTCGGGGCAGGGGGGACTTACGAGCAGTACTTC. Together with reference TRBV28 and TRBJ2-7, the CDR3 gives the full variable domain: DVKVTQSSRYLVKRTGEKVFLECVQDMDHENMFWYRQDPGLGLRLIYFSYDVKMKEKGDIPEGYSVSREKKERFSLILESASTNQTSMYLCASSLGAGGTYEQYFGPGTRLTVT.

This rearrangement joins TRBV3-1 (or the pseudogene TRBV3-2) to TRBJ2-5, with 16 bases identical to TRBD2. Germline assignment: CDR1 LGHDT and CDR2 YNNKEL (reference sequence). Trimming removed 0 bases from V and 5 bases from J; junction bases left unmatched: 3. The CDR3 has 17 amino acids. Here the CDR3 DNA reads TGTGCCAGCAGCCAAGATACGGGACTAGCGGGGGGGGAGACCCAGTACTTC. Amino acid sequence: CASSQDTGLAGGETQYF.

This rearrangement joins TRBV4-1 to TRBJ2-7; 11 bases fit TRBD1. This CDR3 region has 16 residues. CDR1 and CDR2 (germline): MGHRA, YSYEKL. V was pared by 3 bases and J by 4 bases, with 8 bases of the junction left unmatched. Here the CDR3 DNA reads TGCGCCAGCAGCCAGAATCCGGGACAGGGGGTTTACGAGCAGTACTTC. This translates into CASSQNPGQGVYEQYF.

This clone was seen only a few times. The chain is built from TRBV3-1 (or the pseudogene TRBV3-2) and TRBJ1-4, with a tentative D call TRBD1 (5 bases). V was shortened by 1 base and J by 5 bases, with 11 bases between the two germline ends. CDR1 and CDR2 (germline): LGHDT, YNNKEL (reference sequence). This CDR3 has 15 residues. CDR3 protein: CASSQVPGGNEKLFF. For the CDR3, the DNA is TGTGCCAGCAGCCAAGTTCCGGGGGGGAATGAAAAACTGTTTTTT.

This chain joins TRBV15 and TRBJ1-1; TRBD1 might be the D (6 bases). Germline-derived CDR1 and CDR2 are LNHNV and YYDKDF (reference sequence). With 3 bases removed from V and 1 base from J, the gap between germline ends came to 9 bases. This CDR3 contains 14 residues. CDR3 nucleotides: TGTGCCACCAGCAGCCGGACAGCGAACACTGAAGCTTTCTTT. Protein product: CATSSRTANTEAFF.

V is TRBV5-8 and J is TRBJ1-1; D is uncertain. The CDR3 consists of 12 residues. Germline CDR1 is SGHTS and CDR2 is YDEGEE. The germline V and J ends were trimmed by 9 bases and 3 bases, with 12 bases remaining between them. The CDR3 region is CATPGLDTEAFF. CDR3 DNA: TGTGCCACCCCCGGGTTGGACACTGAAGCTTTCTTT.

The table lists this clone with a count of one. This chain connects TRBV5-4 to TRBJ2-7; possibly TRBD1 for D (6 bases). The V end was cut by 4 bases, the J end by 3 bases, with 11 bases between. This CDR3 contains 13 residues. CDR1 SGHNT and CDR2 YYREEE come from the germline V gene (reference sequence). The CDR3, as DNA: TGTGCCAGCAGCACCACAGGGAACTACGAGCAGTACTTC. Residues: CASSTTGNYEQYF.

The rearrangement uses TRBV11-2 and TRBJ2-1; TRBD2 aligns across 13 bases. CDR3 length: 15 amino acids. From germline, CDR1 is SGHAT and CDR2 FQNNGV. V was clipped by 4 bases and J by 9 bases; unmatched bases: 6. As DNA, the CDR3 is TGTGCCAGCAGCTCCGGACTAGCGGGAGATCGTGAGCAGTTCTTC. This gives the protein CASSSGLAGDREQFF.

The chain links TRBV3-1 (or the pseudogene TRBV3-2) to TRBJ2-3, with 7 positions matching TRBD2. The CDR3 covers 17 residues. Germline CDR1 reads LGHDT; CDR2 reads YNNKEL (reference sequence). The V segment lost 6 bases and the J segment 4 bases; nucleotides outside the gene matches: 16. The CDR3: CASSWRGRGLTPDTQYF. In nucleotides, the CDR3 is TGTGCCAGCAGTTGGCGGGGGAGGGGACTAACCCCAGATACGCAGTATTTT.

This clone was seen a few times. The chain carries TRBV19 and TRBJ2-1; 9 bases align to TRBD2. The J segment lost 8 bases and the V segment lost 4 bases, leaving 3 bases of the junction unmatched. CDR3 size: 13 residues. The germline V gene encodes CDR1 LNHDA and CDR2 SQIVND (reference sequence). The CDR3 DNA is TGTGCCAGTAGTACGCGGGAGGGGGATGAGCAGTTCTTC. Translated: CASSTREGDEQFF. The variable domain in full, with the rest retrieved from reference TRBV19 and TRBJ2-1, is DGGITQSPKYLFRKEGQNVTLSCEQNLNHDAMYWYRQDPGQGLRLIYYSQIVNDFQKGDIAEGYSVSREKKESFPLTVTSAQKNPTAFYLCASSTREGDEQFFGPGTRLTVL.

The rearrangement uses TRBV5-6 and TRBJ1-5; D is perhaps TRBD1 (5 bases). Between the trimmed V and J ends, which lost 4 bases and 6 bases, there was a span of 11 bases. Germline loops: CDR1 SGHDT, CDR2 YYEEEE. The CDR3 consists of 13 residues. CDR3 DNA: TGTGCCAGCAGCACCGCTACAGGTCAGCCCCAGCATTTT. The encoded protein is CASSTATGQPQHF.

The rearrangement joins TRBV6-2 or TRBV6-3 to TRBJ2-1; 9 nucleotides agree with TRBD2. Looked up from germline, CDR1 is MNHEY and CDR2 is SVGEGT. Trimming removed 2 bases from V and 5 bases from J; junction bases left unmatched: 7. The CDR3 runs to 16 residues. CDR3 in amino acids: CASSYGRLAANNEQFF. CDR3 nucleotide sequence: TGTGCCAGCAGTTACGGGAGACTAGCGGCGAACAATGAGCAGTTCTTC.

The genes are TRBV6-5 and TRBJ1-4; 8 bases are shared with TRBD1. Germline-derived CDR1 and CDR2 are MNHEY and SVGAGI. Trimming at V came to 4 bases and at J to 8 bases, leaving 12 bases not matched to a gene. CDR3 length: 16 residues. The CDR3 DNA reads TGTGCCAGCAGTTCCTTAAAGGGACAGGCGAAGGAAAAACTGTTTTTT. Protein product: CASSSLKGQAKEKLFF.

CDR3 protein: CASSLGGLAVYEQYF. DNA for the CDR3: TGTGCCAGCAGCTTGGGAGGGCTAGCAGTGTACGAGCAGTACTTC. V gene TRBV5-8 combines with J gene TRBJ2-7; the D gene is possibly TRBD2 (5 bases). V was shortened by 0 bases and J by 4 bases, with 14 bases between the two germline ends. This CDR3 has 15 amino acids. The germline CDR1 and CDR2 sequences are SGHTS and YDEGEE. Supplemented by reference TRBV5-8 and TRBJ2-7, the full variable domain reads EAGVTQSPTHLIKTRGQQATLRCSPISGHTSVYWYQQALGLGLQFLLWYDEGEERNRGNFPPRFSGRQFPNYSSELNVNALELEDSALYLCASSLGGLAVYEQYFGPGTRLTVT.

The chain joins TRBV19 to TRBJ2-5; no clear D gene. The V and J ends lost 1 base and 3 bases respectively, with 9 bases between them. The CDR3 sequence is 14 residues long. Germline loops: CDR1 LNHDA, CDR2 SQIVND (reference sequence). The CDR3 nucleotides are TGTGCCAGTAGTATAGCCCACAGAAAAGAGACCCAGTACTTC. It encodes CASSIAHRKETQYF.

This clone was detected only once. The V gene is TRBV20-1, the J gene TRBJ2-7; no firm D call. The CDR3 is 14 amino acids. Trimming shortened V by 3 bases and J by 2 bases, and 14 bases separated the two germline ends. Germline V gene data show CDR1 as DFQATT and CDR2 as SNEGSKA (reference sequence). The CDR3 region has the DNA TGCAGTGCTAGTTCGTCGGGTAGTGCCTACGAGCAGTACTTC. Translation gives CSASSSGSAYEQYF.

This chain links TRBV20-1 with TRBJ1-1; D is possibly TRBD1 (5 bases). V was trimmed by 7 bases and J by 0 bases, leaving 6 bases between them. Germline CDR1 reads DFQATT; CDR2 reads SNEGSKA (reference sequence). This CDR3 region has 11 residues. This chain's CDR3 is CSEGLNTEAFF. Written as DNA, the CDR3 is TGCAGTGAGGGGCTGAACACTGAAGCTTTCTTT.

The V gene is TRBV6-5, the J gene TRBJ2-2, with 9 bases that match TRBD1. This CDR3 comprises 16 residues. Germline V gene lookup returns CDR1 MNHEY and CDR2 SVGAGI. Germline trimming cut 2 bases from V and 6 bases from J; bases unmatched to any gene: 7. CDR3 DNA: TGTGCCAGCAGTTACCGGGACAGGGAAAGGTCCGGGGAGCTGTTTTTT. Residues: CASSYRDRERSGELFF.

The rearrangement uses TRBV21-1 and TRBJ1-1. TRBV21-1 is assigned pseudogene status. The CDR3 loop spans 15 amino acids. The DNA for the CDR3 is TGTGCCAGCAGCAAAGAGGAGGCCAGGAACACTGAAGCTTTCTTT. This translates into CASSKEEARNTEAFF.

The chain couples TRBV4-1 to TRBJ1-1; D possibly corresponds to TRBD1 (6 bases). The CDR3 contains 18 residues. The germline V gene has CDR1 MGHRA and CDR2 YSYEKL. Trimming shortened V by 0 bases and J by 1 base, and 18 bases separated the two germline ends. The CDR3 DNA is TGCGCCAGCAGCCAAGAGCTCGTAAGACAGGAAACGAACACTGAAGCTTTCTTT. Protein product: CASSQELVRQETNTEAFF.